These T cell receptor beta chains were read from a single sample in a study of monozygotic twins with inflammatory bowel disease. TCRdb reanalyzed the 5' RACE reads and collapses them to one entry per CDR3 protein, without DNA. Here the sample table reports about 300,000 distinct CDR3 sequences. The sequencing input was blood. The receptors shown here come from a human donor with ulcerative colitis or Crohn's disease, or a healthy co-twin of an affected twin (not recorded which). The CDR3 runs from the conserved cysteine through the conserved F or W.

TRBV29-1	TRBJ2-5	CSVERAAKETQYF
TRBV5-1	TRBJ1-2	CASSFPQGSGGYTF
TRBV5-1	TRBJ1-5	CASSLEGHQPQHF
TRBV7-3	TRBJ2-1	CASGDPGRTYNEQFF
TRBV12-3/TRBV12-4	TRBJ1-2	CASSRGGAGGYTF
TRBV20-1	TRBJ2-3	CSARESGAGTDTQYF
TRBV28	TRBJ2-7	CASRPGLAGGVQYF
TRBV12-3/TRBV12-4	TRBJ2-1	CASKPTSGTYNEQFF
TRBV29-1	TRBJ1-2	CSVNRQDSSYTF
TRBV10-3	TRBJ2-1	CAISVATHNEQFF
TRBV18	TRBJ1-1	CASNRVSNTEAFF
TRBV28	TRBJ2-1	CASRAPGPGYEQFF
TRBV2	TRBJ1-6	CASNGGGVTPLHF
TRBV5-1	TRBJ1-2	CASSLSVGSNYGYTF
TRBV30	TRBJ2-1	CAWGALAGGAYEQFF
TRBV20-1	TRBJ2-7	CSAPRDYYEQYF
TRBV4-2	TRBJ2-1	CASSFRGTYNEQFF
TRBV19	TRBJ1-5	CASSIGRSNQPQHF
TRBV10-3	TRBJ2-7	CATIGTGVEQYF
TRBV2	TRBJ2-7	CASSEIRASGSYEQYF
TRBV7-2	TRBJ2-7	CASSLSGFQQYF
TRBV7-2	TRBJ2-7	CASSLPGTPYEQYF
TRBV4-3	TRBJ1-4	CASSPRLGGPGEKLFF
TRBV10-3	TRBJ1-2	CAISEGGTRGGYTF
TRBV4-3	TRBJ1-1	CASSQDRPGGGYEAFF
TRBV20-1	TRBJ1-4	CSARVSPWDEKLFF
TRBV10-3	TRBJ2-3	CAIMGGSTDTQYF
TRBV2	TRBJ2-2	CASSDFLAGKAGELFF
TRBV29-1	TRBJ2-5	CSVPTGAGQYF
TRBV12-3/TRBV12-4	TRBJ2-1	CASSLDAEQFF
TRBV18	TRBJ2-7	CASSPYGTSGYEQYF
TRBV6-5	TRBJ2-7	CASSTRALISYEQYF
TRBV6-1	TRBJ1-1	CASSEHRGRTEAFF
TRBV7-2	TRBJ2-7	CASSYGPSYEQYF
TRBV3-1	TRBJ2-7	CASSPPGGAAALSYEQYF
TRBV19	TRBJ2-4	CASSIAGTGFSPIQYF
TRBV27	TRBJ1-5	CASWSGRNQPQHF
TRBV6-1	TRBJ1-5	CASSRQGAEQPQHF
TRBV5-6	TRBJ2-7	CASSLKGVSSYEQYF
TRBV18	TRBJ1-6	CASSPRGQGESPLHF
TRBV27	TRBJ1-2	CASRNLQGFERYGYTF
TRBV18	TRBJ2-1	CASSPTSFNYNEQFF
TRBV7-2	TRBJ2-5	CASSPDRGETQYF
TRBV7-2	TRBJ1-5	CASSQTSNSDQPQHF
TRBV28	TRBJ2-7	CASSFAWPSPHHEQYF
TRBV7-2	TRBJ2-4	CASSPDRGRAKNIQYF
TRBV7-2	TRBJ1-5	CASSLVTGGNQPQHF
TRBV27	TRBJ2-7	CASSLPARAGGSYEQYF
TRBV11-1	TRBJ2-5	CASSFIPKWIGGQSETQYF
TRBV5-4	TRBJ2-7	CASSRPGQEAYEQYF
TRBV6-6	TRBJ1-1	CASSGSVNTEAFF
TRBV5-1	TRBJ2-2	CASSLSQPNTGELFF
TRBV20-1	TRBJ1-5	CSVIDRDNNQPQHF
TRBV5-1	TRBJ1-5	CASSSGGNSNQPQHF
TRBV5-1	TRBJ2-1	CASSLSTGSSYNEQFF